Below, 28 T cell receptor beta chains from the same sample are listed, as sequenced in a study of T cell changes during pregnancy in multiple sclerosis. Produced via immunoSEQ multiplex PCR; TCRdb's table is partial and in-frame only. The sample contains 40,000 to 45,000 clones, 85% to 95% of which appear only once. The sample comprised peripheral blood. The receptor set was obtained from a female donor with multiple sclerosis, enrolled in a pregnancy study.

The CDR3: CASSSGQGAWNYGYTF. Here the CDR3 DNA reads TGTGCCAGTAGCTCAGGACAGGGGGCTTGGAACTATGGCTACACCTTC. The chain carries TRBV19 and TRBJ1-2; 11 bases fit TRBD1. Germline lookup yields CDR1 LNHDA and CDR2 SQIVND (reference sequence). Trimming removed 6 bases from V and 2 bases from J; junction bases left unmatched: 8. The CDR3 sequence is 16 residues long.

Only one count was recorded for this clone. V and J are TRBV19 and TRBJ1-1; D is ambiguous. CDR3 length equals 16 residues. Deletions cut 2 bases from V and 1 base from J, with 14 bases between. CDR1 LNHDA and CDR2 SQIVND come from the germline V gene (reference sequence). The CDR3 spells CASSIYWTASNTEAFF. The CDR3 nucleotides read TGTGCCAGTAGTATATACTGGACCGCTTCGAACACTGAAGCTTTCTTT.

The chain combines TRBV5-1 with TRBJ2-5, with a tentative D call TRBD1 (6 bases). The V end lost 2 bases, the J end lost 2 bases, and 10 bases lay between the germline ends. This CDR3 region has 14 residues. CDR1 is SGHRS, CDR2 YFSETQ, per germline. CDR3 sequence reads: CASSLMGQQETQYF. The DNA for the CDR3 is TGCGCCAGCAGCTTAATGGGACAACAAGAGACCCAGTACTTC.

The chain employs TRBV11-2 and TRBJ2-7, with no clear D. V lost 4 bases, J lost 6 bases, and 10 bases lay in between. CDR1 and CDR2 (germline): SGHAT, FQNNGV. This CDR3 has 12 amino acids. The CDR3 is CASSWPRSEQYF. Here the CDR3 DNA reads TGTGCCAGCAGCTGGCCCAGGAGCGAGCAGTACTTC.

This chain uses TRBV7-6 with TRBJ1-2; D might be TRBD1 (6 bases). Germline V CDR1 and CDR2: SGHVS, FNYEAQ. V lost 2 bases and J lost 2, with 6 bases in between. This CDR3 contains 13 residues. CDR3 DNA sequence: TGTGCCAGCAGCTTACAGGGGAACTATGGCTACACCTTC. Protein product: CASSLQGNYGYTF.

This chain uses TRBV6-4 with TRBJ2-2; D perhaps matches TRBD2 (5 bases). Germline loops: CDR1 MRHNA, CDR2 SNTAGT. The length of the CDR3 is 14 residues. Trimming left V 0 bases short and J 3 bases short, with 5 bases between. For the CDR3, the DNA is TGTGCCAGCAGTGACTCGCGGGACACCGGGGAGCTGTTTTTT. Translation: CASSDSRDTGELFF.

This chain uses TRBV5-1 with TRBJ2-7, with 9 bases fitting TRBD2. CDR1 SGHRS and CDR2 YFSETQ come from the germline V gene. V trimming: 0 bases; J trimming: 5 bases; junction bases outside the gene matches: 18. This CDR3 spans 19 amino acids. The CDR3 bases are TGCGCCAGCAGCTTGGCCGGGGGGCTTAGACTAGCGGATCTCCACGAGCAGTACTTC. It codes for CASSLAGGLRLADLHEQYF.

The chain carries TRBV7-2 and TRBJ1-3, with 8 bases matching TRBD1. V dropped 1 base and J dropped 0; count of bases not matched to a gene: 5. The CDR3 covers 17 residues. Germline V gene lookup returns CDR1 SGHTA and CDR2 FQGNSA. As DNA, the CDR3 is TGTGCCAGCAGCTTAGGGCAGGGGGCCTCCTCTGGAAACACCATATATTTT. This translates into CASSLGQGASSGNTIYF.

J is TRBJ2-7 and V is TRBV30; D unclear. CDR1 is GTSNPN and CDR2 is SVGIG in the germline V gene (reference sequence). V dropped 4 bases and J dropped 6 bases, with 10 bases sitting between them. CDR3 size: 11 residues. The chain's CDR3 is CAWTTQFEQYF. The DNA for the CDR3 is TGTGCCTGGACTACCCAGTTCGAGCAGTACTTC.

This chain uses TRBV27 with TRBJ1-4; 7 positions agree with TRBD1. V trimming: 5 bases; J trimming: 8 bases; junction bases outside the gene matches: 11. The CDR3 consists of 15 residues. Germline CDR1 MNHEY, CDR2 SMNVEV (reference sequence). The CDR3 is CASSAVTGPWEKLFF. Here the CDR3 DNA reads TGTGCCAGCAGTGCCGTGACAGGGCCATGGGAAAAACTGTTTTTT.

This clone was seen a handful of times. The J gene is TRBJ1-2, the V gene TRBV30; D is uncertain. Germline CDR1 GTSNPN, CDR2 SVGIG (reference sequence). The CDR3 extends over 13 amino acids. V was shortened by 1 base and J by 4 bases, with 10 bases between the two germline ends. The CDR3 here is CAWSARRSYGYTF. The CDR3 bases are TGTGCCTGGAGTGCTAGGCGCTCCTATGGCTACACCTTC. Full variable domain (remainder filled in from reference TRBV30 and TRBJ1-2): SQTIHQWPATLVQPVGSPLSLECTVEGTSNPNLYWYRQAAGRGLQLLFYSVGIGQISSEVPQNLSASRPQDRQFILSSKKLLLSDSGFYLCAWSARRSYGYTFGSGTRLTVV.

The genes are TRBV5-4 and TRBJ2-2; D ambiguous. Trimming took 4 bases from V and 1 from J, leaving 2 bases between them. This CDR3 contains 12 residues. Germline assignment: CDR1 SGHNT and CDR2 YYREEE (reference sequence). In nucleotides, the CDR3 is TGTGCCAGCAGCCGGAACACCGGGGAGCTGTTTTTT. Encoded protein: CASSRNTGELFF. Filled out from reference TRBV5-4 and TRBJ2-2, the complete variable domain reads ETGVTQSPTHLIKTRGQQVTLRCSSQSGHNTVSWYQQALGQGPQFIFQYYREEENGRGNFPPRFSGLQFPNYSSELNVNALELDDSALYLCASSRNTGELFFGEGSRLTVL.

The gene calls are TRBV27 and TRBJ1-1, with 11 bases lining up with TRBD1. The ends lost 5 bases at V and 5 bases at J; junction bases unmatched: 7. The CDR3 sequence is 15 residues long. Germline loops: CDR1 MNHEY, CDR2 SMNVEV (reference sequence). The CDR3 DNA sequence: TGTGCCAGCAGTACGGACAGGGGGCGGTGGACTGAAGCTTTCTTT. Encoded protein: CASSTDRGRWTEAFF.

This clone was observed a single time. The chain carries TRBV28 and TRBJ2-1; D assignment may be TRBD1 or TRBD2 (5 bases each). Trimming shortened V by 6 bases and J by 9 bases, and 15 bases separated the two germline ends. Per germline, CDR1 MDHEN and CDR2 SYDVKM. The CDR3 runs 13 residues. The CDR3 coding sequence is TGTGCCAGCAGACGGGGCCCCTACCTTGAGCAGTTCTTC. Its protein is CASRRGPYLEQFF.

The chain couples TRBV27 to TRBJ2-1, with D possibly matching TRBD2 (6 bases). Trimming took 6 bases from V and 0 from J, leaving 9 bases between them. Germline CDR1 is MNHEY and CDR2 is SMNVEV (reference sequence). CDR3 length equals 14 residues. Here the CDR3 DNA reads TGTGCCAGCAGGGCGACTAGCTCCTACAATGAGCAGTTCTTC. Its translation is CASRATSSYNEQFF.

The V and J genes are TRBV2 and TRBJ2-7; the match to TRBD2 covers 9 bases. This CDR3 has 14 residues. The germline V gene has CDR1 SNHLY and CDR2 FYNNEI. The trim removed 7 bases at V and 6 bases at J, leaving 10 bases unmatched. The chain's CDR3 is CASTFSGSGGEQYF. The CDR3 nucleotides read TGTGCCAGCACCTTTAGCGGGAGCGGGGGCGAGCAGTACTTC. Full variable domain (missing parts from reference TRBV2 and TRBJ2-7): EPEVTQTPSHQVTQMGQEVILRCVPISNHLYFYWYRQILGQKVEFLVSFYNNEISEKSEIFDDQFSVERPDGSNFTLKIRSTKLEDSAMYFCASTFSGSGGEQYFGPGTRLTVT.

This sequence joins TRBV5-4 and TRBJ2-7; D remains ambiguous. CDR3 size: 16 residues. Trimming pared 0 bases from V and 2 bases from J, leaving 15 bases between. Germline V lookup: CDR1 SGHNT, CDR2 YYREEE (reference sequence). This CDR3 reads CASSLVGQVGPYEQYF. The DNA for the CDR3 is TGTGCCAGCAGCTTGGTCGGGCAGGTAGGACCCTACGAGCAGTACTTC.

The chain is built from TRBV23-1 and TRBJ2-1; TRBD2 is a possible D gene (5 bases). TRBV23-1 carries the ORF label, with uncertain function. V lost 6 bases to trimming and J lost 6 bases, with 9 bases between them. The length of the CDR3 is 12 residues. In DNA form, the CDR3 reads TGCGCCAGCAGCCTACTAGGCAATGAGCAGTTCTTC. Protein sequence: CASSLLGNEQFF.

This chain joins TRBV18 and TRBJ2-7; 11 bases are shared with TRBD1. Germline values: CDR1 KGHSH, CDR2 LQKENI. The J segment lost 2 bases and the V segment lost 3 bases, leaving 3 bases of the junction unmatched. The CDR3 runs 15 residues. The CDR3 reads CASSPGTGGPYEQYF. The CDR3 coding sequence is TGTGCCAGCTCACCCGGGACAGGGGGGCCCTACGAGCAGTACTTC.

The chain links TRBV7-3 to TRBJ2-1; TRBD2 agrees at 8 bases. V lost 2 bases, J lost 8 bases, and 8 bases stayed unmatched. The CDR3 is 15 amino acids. Germline CDR1 and CDR2: SGHTA and FQGTGA. CDR3 sequence: CASSLGLAGMDEQFF. In DNA form, the CDR3 reads TGTGCCAGCAGCTTAGGCCTAGCGGGTATGGATGAGCAGTTCTTC.

On this clone: Mismatch with germline at one junction end may stem from a read error. The chain uses TRBV5-1 and TRBJ2-7; D is perhaps TRBD1 or TRBD2 (5 bases each). The CDR3 totals 15 residues. CDR1 is SGHRS and CDR2 is YFSETQ in the germline V gene. CDR3 sequence: CASSLLGRNIGTPSF. CDR3 in DNA: TGCGCCAGCAGCTTGCTGGGGCGGAATATCGGGACCCCGTCTTTC.

The chain couples TRBV4-1 to TRBJ1-3; D might be TRBD1 (5 bases). V gave up 3 bases and J gave up 4 bases, with 13 bases separating them. Per the germline V gene, CDR1 is MGHRA and CDR2 is YSYEKL. This CDR3 has 15 residues. CDR3 bases: TGCGCCAGCAGCCACCTCCAGGGATCCGGAAACACCATATATTTT. Amino acid sequence: CASSHLQGSGNTIYF.

The chain carries TRBV2 and TRBJ2-3; TRBD1 or TRBD2 may be the D gene (6 bases each). Trimming removed 3 bases at V and 6 bases at J, with 13 bases between. Germline lookup yields CDR1 SNHLY and CDR2 FYNNEI. This CDR3 is 14 amino acids long. The CDR3 DNA reads TGTGCCAGCAGTGATGTCGGGGGCTTGGATACGCAGTATTTT. Translation: CASSDVGGLDTQYF.

The chain is built from TRBV2 and TRBJ1-6; D gene ambiguous. The CDR3 has 14 amino acids. V gave up 11 bases and J gave up 0 bases, with 11 bases separating them. Germline lookup yields CDR1 SNHLY and CDR2 FYNNEI. The CDR3 loop is CALARSSYNSPLHF. The CDR3 DNA sequence: TGTGCCCTCGCTAGGAGCTCCTATAATTCACCCCTCCACTTT.

V and J are TRBV19 and TRBJ2-1; 8 positions match TRBD2. V was pared by 5 bases and J by 13 bases, with 19 bases of the junction left unmatched. CDR1 LNHDA and CDR2 SQIVND come from the germline V gene (reference sequence). The CDR3 extends over 16 amino acids. CDR3 protein: CASSLPGLAARSGQFF. In DNA, the CDR3 is TGTGCCAGTAGTCTCCCCGGACTAGCTGCCCGCAGTGGACAGTTCTTC. Full variable domain (rest looked up from reference TRBV19 and TRBJ2-1): DGGITQSPKYLFRKEGQNVTLSCEQNLNHDAMYWYRQDPGQGLRLIYYSQIVNDFQKGDIAEGYSVSREKKESFPLTVTSAQKNPTAFYLCASSLPGLAARSGQFFGPGTRLTVL.

This chain uses TRBV11-2 with TRBJ2-1; the match to TRBD2 covers 9 bases. J lost 6 bases, V lost 1 base, and 1 base had no gene match. CDR1 is SGHAT and CDR2 is FQNNGV in the germline V gene. The CDR3 runs 14 residues. In nucleotides, the CDR3 is TGTGCCAGCAGCTTAGGGCGGGAGGGCAATGAGCAGTTCTTC. It is translated as CASSLGREGNEQFF.

The chain links TRBV19 to TRBJ1-3; D remains ambiguous. CDR1 and CDR2 from the germline V gene are LNHDA and SQIVND (reference sequence). The CDR3 spans 13 residues. Deletions cut 4 bases from V and 0 bases from J, with 4 bases between. The CDR3 region is CASSTTSGNTIYF. In nucleotides, the CDR3 is TGTGCCAGTAGTACCACCTCTGGAAACACCATATATTTT.

This clone was detected only once. The V and J genes are TRBV6-5 and TRBJ1-1; D is unclear. CDR3 length: 15 amino acids. Trimming cost V 0 bases and J 1 base, with 9 bases left between them. In germline, CDR1 is MNHEY, CDR2 SVGAGI. DNA for the CDR3: TGTGCCAGCAGTTACTCGAGATCCGGGAACACTGAAGCTTTCTTT. As protein: CASSYSRSGNTEAFF.